Listed below are T cell receptor beta chains from one sample, sequenced in a study of blood T cell repertoires in COVID-19. TCRdb's table, derived via immunoSEQ multiplex PCR, lists solely in-frame clones and lacks some. The top ten hold approximately 9.3% of the sample, which has a few hundred thousand clones, around nine tenths seen once. The specimen was PBMCs or T cells enriched from blood (not recorded which). The receptors come from a woman aged 45-65 years who had recovered from COVID-19. The CDR3 runs from the conserved cysteine through the conserved F or W. D genes are given only for firm matches. Where a row states a size, it is once, few, many or the class of an expanded clone; other rows omit it.

>NA|TRBJ1-2|TRBV2|11|TRBD1
CASGDRVVYTF
TGTGCCAGCGGCGACAGGGTCGTCTACACCTTC
>NA|TRBJ1-2|TRBV19|15|TRBD1
CASSIVRDRDDGYTF
TGTGCCAGTAGTATAGTCCGGGACAGGGACGATGGCTACACCTTC
>NA|TRBJ2-1|TRBV19|16|NA
CASSIGWGLSYNEQFF
TGTGCCAGTAGTATAGGCTGGGGCCTCTCCTACAATGAGCAGTTCTTC
>NA|TRBJ1-2|TRBV4-3|13|TRBD1
CASSQTGEGGYTF
TGCGCCAGCAGCCAAACAGGGGAAGGTGGCTACACCTTC
>NA|TRBJ1-1|TRBV27|15|NA
CASSFFMDGGTEAFF
TGTGCCAGCAGTTTCTTCATGGACGGGGGCACTGAAGCTTTCTTT
>NA|TRBJ2-7|TRBV10-3|14|TRBD1
CAISESAGGGEQYF
TGTGCCATCAGTGAGTCGGCAGGGGGTGGGGAGCAGTACTTC
>NA|TRBJ2-3|TRBV11-2|13|NA
CASTGTSTDTQYF
TGTGCCAGCACAGGGACTAGCACAGATACGCAGTATTTT
>NA|TRBJ2-5|TRBV24-1|16|TRBD1
CATSDRKQGIGETQYF
TGTGCCACCAGTGACCGTAAACAGGGGATTGGAGAGACCCAGTACTTC
>few|TRBJ2-3|TRBV7-9|14|NA
CASSLASDFDTQYF
TGTGCCAGCAGCTTAGCCTCGGACTTCGATACGCAGTATTTT
>NA|TRBJ2-6|TRBV28|17|TRBD1
CASRIGGRHSGANVLTF
TGTGCCAGCAGAATAGGGGGCAGGCACTCTGGGGCCAACGTCCTGACTTTC
>NA|TRBJ2-6|TRBV28|19|NA
CASRPTGRIPRSGANVLTF
TGTGCCAGCAGACCCACAGGGAGAATCCCCCGCTCTGGGGCCAACGTCCTGACTTTC
>NA|TRBJ1-2|TRBV29-1|13|TRBD1
CSVTGQGNYGYTF
TGCAGCGTTACCGGACAGGGTAACTATGGCTACACCTTC
>NA|TRBJ1-5|TRBV30|13|NA
CAWSPGLNQPQHF
TGTGCCTGGAGCCCGGGACTCAATCAGCCCCAGCATTTT
>NA|TRBJ1-4|TRBV3-1/TRBV3-2|15|TRBD1
CASSLRQGDNEKLFF
TGTGCCAGCAGCCTAAGACAGGGGGATAATGAAAAACTGTTTTTT
>NA|TRBJ1-2|TRBV5-1|15|NA
CASSSLQEESTGYTF
TGCGCCAGCAGTTCCCTCCAGGAAGAAAGTACTGGCTACACCTTC
>NA|TRBJ2-1|TRBV2|14|TRBD1
CASSRQGSSNEQFF
TGTGCCAGCAGCAGACAGGGCTCCAGCAATGAGCAGTTCTTC
>NA|TRBJ2-7|TRBV27|17|TRBD2
CASSFSLLAGVGYEQYF
TGTGCCAGCAGTTTCAGTTTGTTGGCGGGGGTAGGGTACGAGCAGTACTTC
>NA|TRBJ1-2|TRBV5-1|14|NA
CASSLDSTNYGYTF
TGCGCCAGCAGCTTGGACAGCACAAACTATGGCTACACCTTC
>NA|TRBJ1-3|TRBV7-9|16|NA
CASSYDSPNSGNTIYF
TGTGCCAGCAGCTACGACAGCCCTAATTCTGGAAACACCATATATTTT
>NA|TRBJ1-2|TRBV4-1|13|NA
CASSQDSGAGYTF
TGCGCCAGCAGCCAAGATTCAGGGGCAGGCTACACCTTC
>NA|TRBJ2-1|TRBV4-2|16|NA
CASSQVLSWSYNEQFF
TGTGCCAGCAGCCAAGTTCTTAGTTGGTCATACAATGAGCAGTTCTTC
>once|TRBJ2-4|TRBV19|13|NA
CASSIGAENIQYF
TGTGCCAGTAGTATAGGGGCAGAAAACATTCAGTACTTC
>few|TRBJ2-1|TRBV27|13|NA
CASSFTGSNEQFF
TGTGCCAGCAGTTTTACAGGGAGTAATGAGCAGTTCTTC
>NA|TRBJ1-5|TRBV6-2/TRBV6-3|15|TRBD1
CASSYSGTGNQPQHF
TGTGCCAGCAGTTACAGTGGGACAGGGAATCAGCCCCAGCATTTT
>once|TRBJ2-5|TRBV6-1|14|NA
CASSEVNSLETQYF
TGTGCCAGCAGTGAAGTAAACTCTCTAGAGACCCAGTACTTC
>NA|TRBJ1-2|TRBV28|14|NA
CASSLEGQSYGYTF
TGTGCCAGCAGTTTGGAGGGCCAAAGTTATGGCTACACCTTC